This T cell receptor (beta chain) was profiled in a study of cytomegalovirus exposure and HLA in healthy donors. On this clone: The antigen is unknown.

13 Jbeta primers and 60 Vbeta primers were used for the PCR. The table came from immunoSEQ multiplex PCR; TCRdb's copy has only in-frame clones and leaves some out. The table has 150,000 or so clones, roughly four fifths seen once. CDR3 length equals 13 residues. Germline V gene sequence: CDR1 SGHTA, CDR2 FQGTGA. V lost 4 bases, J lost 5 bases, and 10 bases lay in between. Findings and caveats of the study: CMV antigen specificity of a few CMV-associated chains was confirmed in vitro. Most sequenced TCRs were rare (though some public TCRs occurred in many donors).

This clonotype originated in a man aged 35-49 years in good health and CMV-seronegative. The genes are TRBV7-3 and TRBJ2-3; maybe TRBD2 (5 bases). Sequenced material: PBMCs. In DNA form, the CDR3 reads TGTGCCAGCAGCTCGTTACTAGGAGATACGCAGTATTTT. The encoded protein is CASSSLLGDTQYF.